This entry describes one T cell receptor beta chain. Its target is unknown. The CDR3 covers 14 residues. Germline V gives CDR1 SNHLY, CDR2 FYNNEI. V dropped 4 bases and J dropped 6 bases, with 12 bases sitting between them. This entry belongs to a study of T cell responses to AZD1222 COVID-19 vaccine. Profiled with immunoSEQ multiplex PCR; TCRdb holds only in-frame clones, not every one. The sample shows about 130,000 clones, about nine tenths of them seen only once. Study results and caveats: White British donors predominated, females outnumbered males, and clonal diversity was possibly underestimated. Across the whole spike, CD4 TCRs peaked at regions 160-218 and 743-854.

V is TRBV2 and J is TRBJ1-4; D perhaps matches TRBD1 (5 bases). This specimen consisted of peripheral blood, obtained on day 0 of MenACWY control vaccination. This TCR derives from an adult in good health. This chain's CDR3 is CASSGRAYDEKLFF. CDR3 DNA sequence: TGTGCCAGCAGTGGCAGGGCCTATGATGAAAAACTGTTTTTT. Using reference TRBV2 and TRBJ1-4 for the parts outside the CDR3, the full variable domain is EPEVTQTPSHQVTQMGQEVILRCVPISNHLYFYWYRQILGQKVEFLVSFYNNEISEKSEIFDDQFSVERPDGSNFTLKIRSTKLEDSAMYFCASSGRAYDEKLFFGSGTQLSVL.